One sample yielded the 16 T cell receptor beta chains listed below, sequenced in a study of T-cell reconstitution after alpha-beta-depleted transplantation in children. The library targeted TCRbeta and was prepared with unique molecular identifiers. MiXCR, applied by TCRdb to the PCR reads, yields one record per CDR3 protein. This repertoire shows fewer than 700,000 distinct CDR3 sequences, 23% found once; its top ten account for roughly 15%. Sequenced here: PBMCs, mostly from graft donor cells, sampled 360 days after TCRalphabeta/CD19-depleted stem cell transplant. These receptors originate from a boy under two years old who had a stem cell transplant for acute myeloid leukemia, so the T cells may come from the graft donor.

This clonotype was counted a single time. V is TRBV18 and J is TRBJ2-1, with D possibly matching TRBD2 (5 bases). V lost 0 bases and J 5 bases, leaving 14 bases between the germline ends. Germline lookup yields CDR1 KGHSH and CDR2 LQKENI. The CDR3 extends over 16 amino acids. CDR3 residues: CASSPPGWPGNNEQFF. Here the CDR3 DNA reads TGTGCCAGCTCACCACCAGGTTGGCCCGGGAACAATGAGCAGTTCTTC.

This chain's CDR3 is CASTKPVTGELFF. The CDR3 DNA sequence: TGTGCCAGCACCAAACCCGTCACCGGGGAGCTGTTTTTT. V gene TRBV2 combines with J gene TRBJ2-2; D unresolved. The CDR3 has 13 residues. CDR1 and CDR2 from the germline V gene are SNHLY and FYNNEI. V was clipped by 7 bases and J by 4 bases, with 10 bases between them.

The chain is built from TRBV3-1 and TRBJ2-7; D possibly corresponds to TRBD1 (5 bases). Germline V lookup: CDR1 LGHDT, CDR2 YNNKEL (reference sequence). This CDR3 spans 14 amino acids. V lost 5 bases to trimming and J lost 1 base, with 12 bases between them. DNA of the CDR3: TGTGCCAGCAGCGCCCAGACAGTTTCCTACGAGCAGTACTTC. This sequence encodes CASSAQTVSYEQYF.

The V gene is TRBV11-2, the J gene TRBJ2-7, with D perhaps matching TRBD1 (5 bases). Trimming took 4 bases from V and 0 from J, leaving 7 bases between them. Germline loops: CDR1 SGHAT, CDR2 FQNNGV. The CDR3 loop spans 13 amino acids. The CDR3 DNA sequence: TGTGCCAGCAGCTCGGACAACTCCTACGAGCAGTACGTC. This translates into CASSSDNSYEQYV.

In its sample, this clonotype was seen once. The junction and the germline gene differ at one end; a read error may be behind it. The CDR3 DNA follows: TGCTGTGCTAGAGCTCACAGGGATCCAATTCTAGCCAAAAACATTCAGTACTTC. Encoded protein: CCARAHRDPILAKNIQYF. This chain links TRBV20-1 with TRBJ2-4, with D possibly being TRBD1 (6 bases). The CDR3 has 18 residues. The germline V gene encodes CDR1 DFQATT and CDR2 SNEGSKA (reference sequence).

This clonotype was found a few times. V is TRBV20-1 and J is TRBJ1-1; 7 nucleotides align to TRBD1. The V and J ends lost 7 bases and 4 bases, in that order; junction bases with no gene match: 18. This CDR3 is 16 amino acids long. Per the germline V gene, CDR1 is DFQATT and CDR2 is SNEGSKA (reference sequence). The CDR3 bases are TGCAGTGGCATAGGAGGGGGCGTTGTTATGGGCACTGAAGCTTTCTTT. This gives the protein CSGIGGGVVMGTEAFF.

This clonotype was seen ten or more times. As DNA, the CDR3 is TGCAGCGTTGAATTTTGGGACAGGGGGCGCGACGAGCAGTACTTC. Protein: CSVEFWDRGRDEQYF. The genes are TRBV29-1 and TRBJ2-7; 12 bases match TRBD1. The CDR3 contains 15 residues. J was trimmed by 5 bases and V by 2 bases; bases with no gene match: 7. Germline loops: CDR1 SQVTM, CDR2 ANQGSEA.

This clonotype showed up just a few times. This rearrangement joins TRBV6-1 to TRBJ2-2; 7 positions match TRBD1. The ends lost 7 bases at V and 3 bases at J; junction bases unmatched: 8. The length of the CDR3 is 15 residues. The germline CDR1 and CDR2 sequences are MNHNS and SASEGT. The CDR3 is CASTRGGLDTGELFF. For the CDR3, the DNA is TGTGCCAGCACCCGAGGGGGCCTGGACACCGGGGAGCTGTTTTTT.

This clonotype was detected ten times or more. CDR3 region: CASSSGQVQETQYF. CDR3 DNA: TGCGCCAGCAGCTCCGGACAGGTTCAAGAGACCCAGTACTTC. The chain carries TRBV5-1 and TRBJ2-5; 7 bases agree with TRBD1. Germline loops: CDR1 SGHRS, CDR2 YFSETQ. J was trimmed by 2 bases and V by 3 bases; bases with no gene match: 4. The CDR3 runs 14 residues.

V and J are TRBV20-1 and TRBJ2-2; D is ambiguous. Germline-derived CDR1 and CDR2 are DFQATT and SNEGSKA (reference sequence). Trimming cost V 3 bases and J 7 bases, with 9 bases left between them. This CDR3 is built from 12 residues. The CDR3 coding sequence is TGCAGTGCTAGTGTAGGAGTCGGGGAGCTGTTTTTT. Translated, it gives CSASVGVGELFF.

The chain is built from TRBV7-2 and TRBJ2-1, with 7 bases matching TRBD2. The J segment lost 9 bases and the V segment lost 6 bases, leaving 5 bases of the junction unmatched. This CDR3 has 12 residues. The germline CDR1 and CDR2 sequences are SGHTA and FQGNSA. The CDR3, as DNA: TGTGCCAGCAGGAAGCGGGGTATTGAGCAGTTCTTC. Translated: CASRKRGIEQFF.

This rearrangement joins TRBV11-2 to TRBJ2-1; D is possibly TRBD2 (7 bases). Trimming cost V 6 bases and J 1 base, with 13 bases left between them. Germline V gene sequence: CDR1 SGHAT, CDR2 FQNNGV. The CDR3 consists of 15 residues. The CDR3 loop is CASRPQGGSYNEQFF. CDR3 coding DNA: TGTGCCAGCAGACCACAGGGAGGGTCCTACAATGAGCAGTTCTTC. Drawing the rest from reference TRBV11-2 and TRBJ2-1, the complete variable domain is EAGVAQSPRYKIIEKRQSVAFWCNPISGHATLYWYQQILGQGPKLLIQFQNNGVVDDSQLPKDRFSAERLKGVDSTLKIQPAKLEDSAVYLCASRPQGGSYNEQFFGPGTRLTVL.

The sample holds many counts of this clonotype. The rearrangement uses TRBV5-5 and TRBJ1-2; the D gene is possibly TRBD1 (5 bases). Per germline, CDR1 SGHKS and CDR2 YYEKEE (reference sequence). V was trimmed by 4 bases and J by 8 bases, leaving 15 bases between them. The CDR3 runs to 13 residues. CDR3 nucleotides: TGTGCCAGCAGCCTGGGACGGGAAGGCGGCTACACCTTC. It yields the protein CASSLGREGGYTF.

This clonotype was counted between two and nine times. V usage is TRBV29-1 and J usage is TRBJ1-1; no clear D gene. Trimming stripped 6 bases from V and 5 bases from J, with 10 bases between. The CDR3 extends over 11 amino acids. CDR1 and CDR2 (germline): SQVTM, ANQGSEA. The CDR3 nucleotides read TGCAGCGTGGGAGAGGTGACTGAAGCTTTCTTT. Encoded protein: CSVGEVTEAFF.

The chain carries TRBV19 and TRBJ2-5; D not certain. Germline assignment: CDR1 LNHDA and CDR2 SQIVND (reference sequence). The CDR3 has 13 amino acids. Trimming pared 3 bases from V and 4 bases from J, leaving 9 bases between. CDR3 in DNA: TGTGCCAGTAGTATCGTGCCAGCAGAGACCCAGTACTTC. Its translation is CASSIVPAETQYF.

The J gene is TRBJ2-3, the V gene TRBV12-3 or TRBV12-4, with a tentative D call TRBD1 (5 bases). This CDR3 is built from 14 residues. Trimming cost V 2 bases and J 3 bases, with 9 bases left between them. DNA for the CDR3: TGTGCCAGCAGTTTAAGACAGCAGACAGATACGCAGTATTTT. Translated, it gives CASSLRQQTDTQYF.